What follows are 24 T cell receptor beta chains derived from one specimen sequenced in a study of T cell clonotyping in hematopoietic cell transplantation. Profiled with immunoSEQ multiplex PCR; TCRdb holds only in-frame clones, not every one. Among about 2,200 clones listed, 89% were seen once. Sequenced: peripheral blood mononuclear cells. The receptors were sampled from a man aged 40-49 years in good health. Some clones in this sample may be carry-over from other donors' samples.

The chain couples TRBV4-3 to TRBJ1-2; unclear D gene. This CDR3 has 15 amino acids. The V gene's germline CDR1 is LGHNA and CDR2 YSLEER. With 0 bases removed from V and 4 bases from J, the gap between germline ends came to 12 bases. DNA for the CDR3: TGCGCCAGCAGCCAAGATCAAGGAGGAACCTATGGCTACACCTTC. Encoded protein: CASSQDQGGTYGYTF.

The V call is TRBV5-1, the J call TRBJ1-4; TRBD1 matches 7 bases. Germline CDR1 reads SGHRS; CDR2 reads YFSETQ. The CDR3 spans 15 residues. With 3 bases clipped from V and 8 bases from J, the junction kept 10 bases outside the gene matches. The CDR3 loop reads CASSSSTGEGEKLFF. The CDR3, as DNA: TGCGCCAGCAGCTCGTCTACAGGGGAGGGCGAAAAACTGTTTTTT.

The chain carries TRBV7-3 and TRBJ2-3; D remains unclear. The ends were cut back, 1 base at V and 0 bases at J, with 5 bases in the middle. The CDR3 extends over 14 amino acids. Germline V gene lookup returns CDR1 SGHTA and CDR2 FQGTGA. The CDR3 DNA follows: TGTGCCAGCAGCTTAAGCAGAAGCACAGATACGCAGTATTTT. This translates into CASSLSRSTDTQYF.

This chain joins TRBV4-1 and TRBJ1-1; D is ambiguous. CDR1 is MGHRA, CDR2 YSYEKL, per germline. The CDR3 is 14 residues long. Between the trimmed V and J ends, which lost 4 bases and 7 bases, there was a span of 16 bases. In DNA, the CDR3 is TGCGCCAGCAGCCGGAATACAGCGGGCAGTGAAGCTTTCTTT. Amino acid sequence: CASSRNTAGSEAFF.

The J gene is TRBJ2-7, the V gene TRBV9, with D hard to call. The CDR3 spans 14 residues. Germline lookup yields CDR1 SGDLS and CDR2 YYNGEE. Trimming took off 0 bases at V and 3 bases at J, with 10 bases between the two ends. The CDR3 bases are TGTGCCAGCAGCGTAGATAATAGAGTCTACGAGCAGTACTTC. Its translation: CASSVDNRVYEQYF.

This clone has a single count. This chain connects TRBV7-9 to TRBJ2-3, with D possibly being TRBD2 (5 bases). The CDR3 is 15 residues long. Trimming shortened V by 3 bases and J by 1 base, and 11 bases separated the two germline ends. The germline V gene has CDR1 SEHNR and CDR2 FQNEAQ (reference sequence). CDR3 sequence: CASSFPLGGTDTQYF. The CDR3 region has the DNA TGTGCCAGCAGCTTCCCCCTCGGGGGCACAGATACGCAGTATTTT.

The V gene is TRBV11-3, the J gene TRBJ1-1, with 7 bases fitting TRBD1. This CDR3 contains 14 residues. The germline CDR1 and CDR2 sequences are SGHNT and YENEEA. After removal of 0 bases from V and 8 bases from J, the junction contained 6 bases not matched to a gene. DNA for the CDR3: TGTGCCAGCAGCTTAGATCACAGGGGAGGCGAAGCTTTCTTT. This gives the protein CASSLDHRGGEAFF. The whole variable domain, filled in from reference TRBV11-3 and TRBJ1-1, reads EAGVVQSPRYKIIEKKQPVAFWCNPISGHNTLYWYLQNLGQGPELLIRYENEEAVDDSQLPKDRFSAERLKGVDSTLKIQPAELGDSAVYLCASSLDHRGGEAFFGQGTRLTVV.

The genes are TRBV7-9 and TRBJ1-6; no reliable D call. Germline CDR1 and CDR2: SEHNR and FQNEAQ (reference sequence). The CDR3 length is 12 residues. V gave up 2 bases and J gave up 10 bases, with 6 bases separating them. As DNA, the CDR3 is TGTGCCAGCAGCTTACTGAGCTCACCCCTCCACTTT. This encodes CASSLLSSPLHF. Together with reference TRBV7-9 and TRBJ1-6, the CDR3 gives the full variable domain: DTGVSQNPRHKITKRGQNVTFRCDPISEHNRLYWYRQTLGQGPEFLTYFQNEAQLEKSRLLSDRFSAERPKGSFSTLEIQRTEQGDSAMYLCASSLLSSPLHFGNGTRLTVT.

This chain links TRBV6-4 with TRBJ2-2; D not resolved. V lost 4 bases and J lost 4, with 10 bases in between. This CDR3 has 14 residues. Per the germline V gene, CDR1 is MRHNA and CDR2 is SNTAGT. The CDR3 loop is CASSANWGTGELFF. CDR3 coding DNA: TGTGCCAGCAGTGCGAATTGGGGCACCGGGGAGCTGTTTTTT.

CDR3 residues: CASSEYRDNTEAFF. In nucleotides, the CDR3 is TGTGCCAGCAGTGAATACAGAGATAACACTGAAGCTTTCTTT. This chain joins TRBV2 and TRBJ1-1; D not certain. The CDR3 consists of 14 residues. CDR1 is SNHLY, CDR2 FYNNEI, per germline. The V end was cut by 2 bases, the J end by 2 bases, with 9 bases between.

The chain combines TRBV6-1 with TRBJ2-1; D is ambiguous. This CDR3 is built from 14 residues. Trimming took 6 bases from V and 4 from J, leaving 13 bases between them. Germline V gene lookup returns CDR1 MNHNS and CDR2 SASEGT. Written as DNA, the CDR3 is TGTGCCAGCAGGGCAGACTTGGGATACAATGAGCAGTTCTTC. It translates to CASRADLGYNEQFF.

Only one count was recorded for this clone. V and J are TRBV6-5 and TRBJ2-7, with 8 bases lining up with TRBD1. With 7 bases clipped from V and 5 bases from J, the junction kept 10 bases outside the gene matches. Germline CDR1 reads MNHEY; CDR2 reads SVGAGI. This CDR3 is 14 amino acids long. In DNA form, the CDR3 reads TGTGCCAGCACCCCTCCGACAGGGGTCCACGAGCAGTACTTC. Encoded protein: CASTPPTGVHEQYF.

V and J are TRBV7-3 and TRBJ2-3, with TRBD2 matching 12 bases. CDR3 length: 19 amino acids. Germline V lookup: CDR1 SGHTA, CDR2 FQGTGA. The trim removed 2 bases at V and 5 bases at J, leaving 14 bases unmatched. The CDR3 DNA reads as TGTGCCAGCAGCTTAGCTCCCCCTACTAGCGGGGGGCGACTAGATACGCAGTATTTT. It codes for CASSLAPPTSGGRLDTQYF.

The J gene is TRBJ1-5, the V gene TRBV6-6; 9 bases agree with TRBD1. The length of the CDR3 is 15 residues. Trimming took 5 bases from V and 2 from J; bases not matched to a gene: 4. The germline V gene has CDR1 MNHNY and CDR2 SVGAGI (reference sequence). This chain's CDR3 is CASSGGQGGNQPQHF. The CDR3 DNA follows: TGTGCCAGCAGTGGGGGACAGGGAGGCAATCAGCCCCAGCATTTT.

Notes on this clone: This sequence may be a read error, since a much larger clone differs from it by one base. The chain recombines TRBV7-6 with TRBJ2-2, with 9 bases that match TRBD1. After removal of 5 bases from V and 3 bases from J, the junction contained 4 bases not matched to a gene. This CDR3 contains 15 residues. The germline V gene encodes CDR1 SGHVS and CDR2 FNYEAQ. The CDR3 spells CASSLRDRDTGELFF. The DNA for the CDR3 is TGTGCCAGCAGCCTCCGGGACAGGGACACCGGGGAGCTGTTTTTT.

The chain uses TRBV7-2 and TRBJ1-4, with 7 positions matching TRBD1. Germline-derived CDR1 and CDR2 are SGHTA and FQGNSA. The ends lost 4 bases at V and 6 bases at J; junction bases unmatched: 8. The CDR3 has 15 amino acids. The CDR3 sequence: CASSYSGGSHEKLFF. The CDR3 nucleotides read TGTGCCAGCAGCTATTCAGGGGGTTCCCATGAAAAACTGTTTTTT.

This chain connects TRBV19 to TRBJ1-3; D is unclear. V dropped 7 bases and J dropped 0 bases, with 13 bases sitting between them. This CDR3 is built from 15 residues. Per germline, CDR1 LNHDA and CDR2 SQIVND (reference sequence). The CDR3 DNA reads TGTGCCAGTACCCCAACCCCGAGCTCTGGAAACACCATATATTTT. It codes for CASTPTPSSGNTIYF.

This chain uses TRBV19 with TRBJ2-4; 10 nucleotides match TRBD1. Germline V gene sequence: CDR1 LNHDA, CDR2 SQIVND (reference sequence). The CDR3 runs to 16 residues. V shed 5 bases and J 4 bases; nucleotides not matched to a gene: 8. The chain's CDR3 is CASSLTPGQGKNIQYF. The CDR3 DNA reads TGTGCCAGTAGTTTGACACCGGGACAGGGGAAAAACATTCAGTACTTC.

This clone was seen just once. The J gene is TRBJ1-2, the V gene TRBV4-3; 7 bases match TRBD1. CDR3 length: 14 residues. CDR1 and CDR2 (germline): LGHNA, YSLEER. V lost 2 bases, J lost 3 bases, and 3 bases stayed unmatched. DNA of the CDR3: TGCGCCAGCAGCCAATTTGACAGGGACTATGGCTACACCTTC. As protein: CASSQFDRDYGYTF.

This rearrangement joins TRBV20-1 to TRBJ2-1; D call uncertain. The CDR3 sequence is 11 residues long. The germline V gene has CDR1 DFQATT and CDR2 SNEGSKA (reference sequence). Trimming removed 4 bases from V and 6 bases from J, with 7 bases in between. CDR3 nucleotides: TGCAGTGCTATCAGTTTCAATGAGCAGTTCTTC. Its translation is CSAISFNEQFF.

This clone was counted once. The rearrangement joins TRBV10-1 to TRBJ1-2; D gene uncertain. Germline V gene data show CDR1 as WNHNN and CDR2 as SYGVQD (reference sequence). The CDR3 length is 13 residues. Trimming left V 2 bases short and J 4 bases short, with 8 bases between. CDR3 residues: CASSENPAYGYTF. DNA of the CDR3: TGCGCCAGCAGTGAGAACCCGGCCTATGGCTACACCTTC.

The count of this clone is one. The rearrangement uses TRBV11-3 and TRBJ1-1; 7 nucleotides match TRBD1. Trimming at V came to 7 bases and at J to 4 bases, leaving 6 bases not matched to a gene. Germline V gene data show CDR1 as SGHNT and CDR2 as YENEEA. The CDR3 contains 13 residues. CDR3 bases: TGTGCCAGCACCATCGACAGGGCCACTGAAGCTTTCTTT. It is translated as CASTIDRATEAFF.

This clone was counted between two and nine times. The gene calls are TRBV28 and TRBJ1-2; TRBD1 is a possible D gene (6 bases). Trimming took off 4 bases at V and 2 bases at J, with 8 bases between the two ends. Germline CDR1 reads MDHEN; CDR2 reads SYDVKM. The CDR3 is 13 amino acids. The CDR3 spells CASSSDRNYGYTF. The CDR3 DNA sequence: TGTGCCAGCAGTTCGGACAGAAACTATGGCTACACCTTC.

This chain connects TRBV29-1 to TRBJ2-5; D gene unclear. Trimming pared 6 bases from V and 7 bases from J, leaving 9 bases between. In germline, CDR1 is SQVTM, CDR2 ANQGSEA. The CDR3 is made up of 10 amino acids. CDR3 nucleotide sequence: TGCAGCGTCGATTCAGGGACCCAGTACTTC. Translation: CSVDSGTQYF.